The T cell receptor beta chain under discussion was sequenced for a study of somatic mutations in cytotoxic T cells in rheumatoid arthritis. Clones were sequenced by immunoSEQ multiplex PCR, and TCRdb holds only the in-frame ones, with some missing. The sample records roughly 20,000 clones, under 85% being singletons. This CDR3 region has 18 residues. Germline CDR1 and CDR2: LGHNA and YNFKEQ. V lost 1 base and J 5 bases, leaving 20 bases between the germline ends. Each population, CD4+ and CD8+ cells, was isolated by positive magnetic bead selection and checked for purity by flow cytometry. V is TRBV4-2 and J is TRBJ1-4; D may be TRBD1 (6 bases). Material for sequencing was CD8+ T cells sorted from blood. This sequence was found in an adult with rheumatoid arthritis. The CDR3: CASSQGDYMGASNEKLFF. The DNA for the CDR3 is TGTGCCAGCAGCCAAGGGGACTACATGGGGGCTTCGAATGAAAAACTGTTTTTT.